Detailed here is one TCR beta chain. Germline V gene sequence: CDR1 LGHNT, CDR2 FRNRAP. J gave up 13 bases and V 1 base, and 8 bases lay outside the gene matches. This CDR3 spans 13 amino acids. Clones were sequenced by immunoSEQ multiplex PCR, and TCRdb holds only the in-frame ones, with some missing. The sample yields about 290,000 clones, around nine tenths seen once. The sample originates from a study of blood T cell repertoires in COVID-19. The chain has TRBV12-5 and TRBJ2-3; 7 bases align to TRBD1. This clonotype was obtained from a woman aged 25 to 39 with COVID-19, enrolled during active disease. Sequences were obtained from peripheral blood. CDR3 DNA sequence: TGTGCTAGTGGTTTGGGCGAGACAGGGTGGAAGTATTTT. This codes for CASGLGETGWKYF.